One sample yielded the 22 T cell receptor beta chains listed below, sequenced in a study of early T cells in non-severe SARS-CoV-2 infection. TCRdb passed the 5' RACE reads through MiXCR, listing each CDR3 protein once. The profile shows tens of thousands of distinct CDR3 sequences, over 4.5% of them singletons. The specimen was whole blood. Receptors originate from an adult who was a healthcare worker with PCR-confirmed SARS-CoV-2 infection or an uninfected control (not recorded which).

This clonotype was seen ten or more times. V and J are TRBV20-1 and TRBJ2-7; 10 nucleotides agree with TRBD2. The CDR3 sequence is 15 residues long. CDR1 is DFQATT, CDR2 SNEGSKA, per germline (reference sequence). V shed 2 bases and J 3 bases; nucleotides not matched to a gene: 7. The CDR3 loop reads CSARQYGTSVYEQYF. The DNA for the CDR3 is TGCAGTGCTAGACAGTACGGGACTAGCGTCTACGAGCAGTACTTC.

This clonotype was recorded a few times. This sequence joins TRBV29-1 and TRBJ2-4, with D possibly TRBD2 on 6 matching bases. Germline CDR1 SQVTM, CDR2 ANQGSEA. Trimming took off 7 bases at V and 9 bases at J, with 19 bases between the two ends. This CDR3 spans 13 amino acids. The CDR3 coding sequence is TGCAGCGCGGCTGGGGCGCAGGGAGGCATTCAGTACTTC. It codes for CSAAGAQGGIQYF.

Many counts were recorded for this clonotype. V is TRBV5-4 and J is TRBJ2-2; D is perhaps TRBD2 (5 bases). Germline V gene lookup returns CDR1 SGHNT and CDR2 YYREEE (reference sequence). The CDR3 is made up of 14 amino acids. The V gene lost 4 bases and the J gene lost 6 bases, with 13 bases spanning the gap. The CDR3 region has the DNA TGTGCCAGCAGCCTTAGCGTCCCCCCCGGGGAGCTGTTTTTT. Protein: CASSLSVPPGELFF.

This chain uses TRBV19 with TRBJ2-1, with 9 bases identical to TRBD2. The CDR3 spans 14 residues. Trimming removed 6 bases from V and 7 bases from J; junction bases left unmatched: 7. CDR1 is LNHDA, CDR2 SQIVND, per germline (reference sequence). The CDR3 DNA reads TGTGCCAGTAGGGGCGGGAGGGCTCGAAATGAGCAGTTCTTC. It encodes CASRGGRARNEQFF. The entire variable domain, with the rest obtained from reference TRBV19 and TRBJ2-1, is as follows: DGGITQSPKYLFRKEGQNVTLSCEQNLNHDAMYWYRQDPGQGLRLIYYSQIVNDFQKGDIAEGYSVSREKKESFPLTVTSAQKNPTAFYLCASRGGRARNEQFFGPGTRLTVL.

In this sample, this clonotype turned up many times. The chain recombines TRBV14 with TRBJ2-7; 13 positions match TRBD2. Germline V gives CDR1 SGHDN, CDR2 FVKESK. Trimming removed 1 base from V and 6 bases from J; junction bases left unmatched: 3. The CDR3 runs to 15 residues. The CDR3 reads CASSQVGLAGVEQYF. CDR3 DNA: TGTGCCAGCAGCCAAGTTGGACTAGCGGGAGTCGAGCAGTACTTC.

There are many counts of this clonotype. The chain combines TRBV12-3 or TRBV12-4 with TRBJ1-5; no reliable D call. The V gene lost 6 bases and the J gene lost 5 bases, with 11 bases spanning the gap. The CDR3 is 13 residues long. CDR3 residues: CASSPSKDQPQHF. CDR3 nucleotides: TGTGCCAGCAGCCCTTCTAAGGATCAGCCCCAGCATTTT.

The chain recombines TRBV12-5 with TRBJ2-7, with D possibly being TRBD2 (6 bases). The germline V and J ends were trimmed by 6 bases and 2 bases, with 8 bases remaining between them. CDR1 is LGHNT, CDR2 FRNRAP, per germline. This CDR3 region has 12 residues. The CDR3 DNA sequence: TGTGCTAGTGGACTAGCCCCCTACGAGCAGTACTTC. Amino acids: CASGLAPYEQYF.

This clonotype was seen many times. The rearrangement joins TRBV20-1 to TRBJ2-7, with 7 positions matching TRBD2. The CDR3 extends over 13 amino acids. V lost 2 bases, J lost 2 bases, and 3 bases stayed unmatched. Germline CDR1 and CDR2: DFQATT and SNEGSKA (reference sequence). CDR3 amino acids: CSARLGGPYEQYF. As DNA, the CDR3 is TGCAGTGCTAGACTGGGAGGGCCCTACGAGCAGTACTTC.

The chain joins TRBV29-1 to TRBJ2-5, with 12 bases that match TRBD2. The length of the CDR3 is 15 residues. J lost 3 bases, V lost 4 bases, and 6 bases had no gene match. The V gene's germline CDR1 is SQVTM and CDR2 ANQGSEA. The CDR3 loop is CSVAPSGRGKETQYF. Here the CDR3 DNA reads TGCAGCGTTGCTCCTAGCGGGAGGGGAAAAGAGACCCAGTACTTC.

This clonotype showed up many times. The chain combines TRBV6-5 with TRBJ2-1; D perhaps matches TRBD2 (6 bases). In germline, CDR1 is MNHEY, CDR2 SVGAGI. The V gene lost 0 bases and the J gene lost 8 bases, with 14 bases spanning the gap. This CDR3 region has 15 residues. CDR3: CASSYSSWERDEQFF. DNA of the CDR3: TGTGCCAGCAGTTACTCGAGTTGGGAGCGGGATGAGCAGTTCTTC.

On this clonotype: A much larger clone differs by one base, so this may be a read error. Here the CDR3 omits its conserved ending phenylalanine or tryptophan, so a read error is the likely source. V usage is TRBV18 and J usage is TRBJ2-5; possible D gene TRBD1, 7 bases. The V gene's germline CDR1 is KGHSH and CDR2 LQKENI. With 0 bases removed from V and 5 bases from J, the gap between germline ends came to 13 bases. This CDR3 is built from 15 residues. Written as DNA, the CDR3 is TGTGCCAGCTCACCACCGGGGGGACAGATGGAGACCCAGTACTCC. This codes for CASSPPGGQMETQYS.

This clonotype occurred many times. CDR3 DNA sequence: TGTGCCAGCAACACCTTAGACAGGGTCGAGACCCAGTACTTC. Protein sequence: CASNTLDRVETQYF. V is TRBV7-2 and J is TRBJ2-5; TRBD1 matches at 7 bases. J gave up 5 bases and V 7 bases, and 10 bases lay outside the gene matches. The germline V gene has CDR1 SGHTA and CDR2 FQGNSA. The CDR3 is 14 amino acids.

In its sample, this clonotype was seen many times. The chain uses TRBV11-2 and TRBJ1-4; no definite D call. V gave up 1 base and J gave up 8 bases, with 14 bases separating them. The germline CDR1 and CDR2 sequences are SGHAT and FQNNGV. CDR3 length: 15 residues. CDR3 residues: CASSLAPVMAEKLFF. DNA of the CDR3: TGTGCCAGCAGCTTAGCCCCGGTTATGGCCGAAAAACTGTTTTTT.

In its sample, this clonotype was seen many times. The chain links TRBV6-1 to TRBJ2-7; maybe TRBD1 (6 bases). The CDR3 sequence is 13 residues long. The germline V gene encodes CDR1 MNHNS and CDR2 SASEGT. Trimming pared 5 bases from V and 2 bases from J, leaving 10 bases between. The CDR3 DNA is TGTGCCAGCAGTCCTCGGACAGCCTACGAGCAGTACTTC. This codes for CASSPRTAYEQYF.

Remarks on this clonotype: A much larger clone lies one base from this, so it may be a read error. The rearrangement joins TRBV20-1 to TRBJ2-5; the match to TRBD2 covers 8 bases. The length of the CDR3 is 14 residues. V was clipped by 6 bases and J by 4 bases; unmatched bases: 10. Germline V CDR1 and CDR2: DFQATT, SNEGSKA (reference sequence). Written as DNA, the CDR3 is TGCAGTGCCAGAATTCGGGCGGGAGGAGAGACCCAGTACTTC. Translating it yields CSARIRAGGETQYF.

In its sample, this clonotype was seen many times. This chain joins TRBV7-2 and TRBJ2-5; TRBD2 matches 11 bases. In germline, CDR1 is SGHTA, CDR2 FQGNSA. The V and J ends lost 0 bases and 4 bases, in that order; junction bases with no gene match: 10. The CDR3 has 18 amino acids. Here the CDR3 reads CASSLAQSSGGAGETQYF. CDR3 DNA sequence: TGTGCCAGCAGCTTAGCGCAGAGTAGCGGGGGGGCCGGAGAGACCCAGTACTTC.

This clonotype was counted many times. The chain uses TRBV25-1 and TRBJ1-6; D unresolved. The germline V gene encodes CDR1 MGHDK and CDR2 SYGVNS. Trimming removed 8 bases from V and 7 bases from J, with 9 bases in between. This CDR3 has 12 amino acids. CDR3 region: CASRHPNSPLHF. The CDR3 DNA follows: TGTGCCAGCCGCCACCCGAATTCACCCCTCCACTTT.

This clonotype showed up just a few times. This chain connects TRBV19 to TRBJ2-4; the D gene is possibly TRBD1 (6 bases). The CDR3 has 15 residues. Germline CDR1 and CDR2: LNHDA and SQIVND (reference sequence). With 5 bases removed from V and 6 bases from J, the gap between germline ends came to 17 bases. The CDR3 sequence: CASSSQGSGRNIQYF. The CDR3 bases are TGTGCCAGTAGTTCACAGGGCAGTGGGAGAAACATTCAGTACTTC.

This clonotype came up many times. The chain joins TRBV6-1 to TRBJ1-2; TRBD1 might be the D (5 bases). V lost 5 bases to trimming and J lost 1 base, with 14 bases between them. Germline values: CDR1 MNHNS, CDR2 SASEGT. The CDR3 extends over 15 amino acids. The CDR3 region has the DNA TGTGCCAGCAGTAACGCGGGACGGATTAACTATGGCTACACCTTC. Protein: CASSNAGRINYGYTF.

On this clonotype itself: A much more abundant neighbour one base away suggests this may be a read error. The V gene is TRBV24-1, the J gene TRBJ1-1, with 8 nucleotides matching TRBD1. CDR1 is KGHDR, CDR2 SFDVKD, per germline. The length of the CDR3 is 13 residues. The CDR3 here is CVTSETGVTEAFF. CDR3 nucleotide sequence: TGTGTCACCAGTGAGACAGGGGTCACTGAAGCTTTCTTT.

This clonotype was seen repeatedly, ten times or more. V is TRBV12-3 or TRBV12-4 and J is TRBJ2-5; TRBD1 matches at 9 bases. Losses at the gene ends were 6 bases for V and 7 bases for J; bases not matched to a gene: 6. The CDR3 spans 13 residues. CDR3 nucleotides: TGTGCCAGCAGGCTACAGGGGGCAGGGACCCAGTACTTC. Encoded protein: CASRLQGAGTQYF.

In this sample, this clonotype turned up many times. The chain's CDR3 is CATGRDTEAFF. In DNA form, the CDR3 reads TGTGCCACCGGCAGGGACACTGAAGCTTTCTTT. The rearrangement joins TRBV7-9 to TRBJ1-1; weak D call: TRBD1 (5 bases). This CDR3 region has 11 residues. Trimming stripped 10 bases from V and 3 bases from J, with 9 bases between. CDR1 and CDR2 from the germline V gene are SEHNR and FQNEAQ (reference sequence). Together with reference TRBV7-9 and TRBJ1-1, the CDR3 gives the full variable domain: DTGVSQNPRHKITKRGQNVTFRCDPISEHNRLYWYRQTLGQGPEFLTYFQNEAQLEKSRLLSDRFSAERPKGSFSTLEIQRTEQGDSAMYLCATGRDTEAFFGQGTRLTVV.